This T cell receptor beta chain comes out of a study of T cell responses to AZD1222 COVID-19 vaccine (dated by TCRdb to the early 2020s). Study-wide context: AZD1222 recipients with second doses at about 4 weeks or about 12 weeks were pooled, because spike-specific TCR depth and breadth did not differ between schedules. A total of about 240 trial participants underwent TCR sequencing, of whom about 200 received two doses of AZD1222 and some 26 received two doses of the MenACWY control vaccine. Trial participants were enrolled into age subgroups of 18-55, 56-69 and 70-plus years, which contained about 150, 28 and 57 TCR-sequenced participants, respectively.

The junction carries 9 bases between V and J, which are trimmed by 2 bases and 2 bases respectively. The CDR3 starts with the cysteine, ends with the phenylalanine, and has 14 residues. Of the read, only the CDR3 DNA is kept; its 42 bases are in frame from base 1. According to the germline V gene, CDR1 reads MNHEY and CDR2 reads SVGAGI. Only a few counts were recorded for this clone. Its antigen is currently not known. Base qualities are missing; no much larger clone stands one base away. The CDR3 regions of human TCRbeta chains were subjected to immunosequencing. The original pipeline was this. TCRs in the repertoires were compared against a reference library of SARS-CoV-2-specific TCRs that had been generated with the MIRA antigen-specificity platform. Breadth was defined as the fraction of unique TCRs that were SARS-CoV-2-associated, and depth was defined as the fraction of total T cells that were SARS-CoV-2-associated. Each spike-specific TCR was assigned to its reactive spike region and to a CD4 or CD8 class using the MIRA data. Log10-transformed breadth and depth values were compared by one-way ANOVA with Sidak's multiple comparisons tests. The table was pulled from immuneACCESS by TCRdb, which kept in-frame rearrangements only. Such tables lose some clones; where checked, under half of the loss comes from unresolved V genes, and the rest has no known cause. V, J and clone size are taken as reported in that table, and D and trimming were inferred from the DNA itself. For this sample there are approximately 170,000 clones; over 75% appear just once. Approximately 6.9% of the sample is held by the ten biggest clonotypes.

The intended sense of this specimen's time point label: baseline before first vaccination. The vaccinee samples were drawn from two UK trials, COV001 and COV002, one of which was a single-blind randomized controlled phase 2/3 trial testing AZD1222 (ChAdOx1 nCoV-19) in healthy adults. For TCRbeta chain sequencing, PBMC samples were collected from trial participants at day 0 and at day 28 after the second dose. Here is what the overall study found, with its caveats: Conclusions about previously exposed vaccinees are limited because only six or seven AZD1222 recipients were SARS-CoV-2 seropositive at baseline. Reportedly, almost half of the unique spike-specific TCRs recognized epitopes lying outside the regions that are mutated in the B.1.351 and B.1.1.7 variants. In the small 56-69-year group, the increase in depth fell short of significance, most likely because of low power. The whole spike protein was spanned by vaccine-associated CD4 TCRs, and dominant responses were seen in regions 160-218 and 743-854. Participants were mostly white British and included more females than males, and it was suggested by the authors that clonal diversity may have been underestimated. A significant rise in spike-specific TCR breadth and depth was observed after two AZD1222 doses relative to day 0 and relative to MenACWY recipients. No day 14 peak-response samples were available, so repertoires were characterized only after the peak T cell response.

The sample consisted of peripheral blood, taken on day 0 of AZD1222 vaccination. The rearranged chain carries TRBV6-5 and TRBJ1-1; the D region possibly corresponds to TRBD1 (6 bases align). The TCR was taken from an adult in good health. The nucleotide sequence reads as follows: TGTGCCAGCAGTTACGGGGGCTTTAACACTGAAGCTTTCTTT. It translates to CASSYGGFNTEAFF.